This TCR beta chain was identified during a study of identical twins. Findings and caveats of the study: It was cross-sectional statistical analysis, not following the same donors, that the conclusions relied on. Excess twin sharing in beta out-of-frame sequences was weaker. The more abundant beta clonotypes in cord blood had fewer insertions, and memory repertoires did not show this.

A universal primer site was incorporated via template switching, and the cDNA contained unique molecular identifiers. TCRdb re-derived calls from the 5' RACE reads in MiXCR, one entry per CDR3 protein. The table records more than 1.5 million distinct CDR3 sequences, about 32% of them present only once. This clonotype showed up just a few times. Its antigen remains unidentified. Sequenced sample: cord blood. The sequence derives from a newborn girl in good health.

CDR3 amino acids: CASRKISSGKNTGELFF. The CDR3 DNA sequence: TGTGCCAGCAGGAAGATTTCTAGCGGGAAAAACACCGGGGAGCTGTTTTTT. The chain uses TRBV27 and TRBJ2-2, with TRBD2 matching 9 bases. The CDR3 extends over 17 amino acids. The germline gives CDR1 MNHEY, CDR2 SMNVEV (reference sequence). Trimming cost V 6 bases and J 2 bases; bases outside gene matches: 10.